A selection of T cell receptor beta chains follows, all from one sample in a study of blood T cell repertoires in COVID-19. TCRdb's copy holds only in-frame clones and misses some; the assay was immunoSEQ multiplex PCR. Counted here are roughly 330,000 clones, 70% to 90% occurring once; the ten biggest clones make up nearly 6.5%. What was sequenced was peripheral blood. These receptor sequences come from a man younger than 35 who had recovered from COVID-19. The CDR3 runs from the conserved cysteine through the conserved F or W. D genes are given only for firm matches. Size values are once, few and many counts, or a class for expanded clones, and some rows have none.

CASSYNGASGAYEQYF | TGCGCCAGCAGCTACAACGGTGCTAGCGGGGCCTACGAGCAGTACTTC | TRBD2 | - | TRBJ2-7 | TRBV5-1
CASSGLTGGNYGYTF | TGTGCCAGCAGCGGACTGACAGGGGGCAACTATGGCTACACCTTC | TRBD1 | - | TRBJ1-2 | TRBV9
CASSPTPENSGNTIYF | TGTGCCAGCAGCCCAACCCCGGAGAACTCTGGAAACACCATATATTTT | - | - | TRBJ1-3 | TRBV27
CASSRQGGEQYF | TGTGCCAGCTCCCGACAGGGAGGCGAGCAGTACTTC | - | - | TRBJ2-7 | TRBV18
CASRAGGDTQYF | TGTGCCAGCAGGGCAGGGGGAGATACGCAGTATTTT | TRBD1 | once | TRBJ2-3 | TRBV6-5
CASSSGGGQIEQFF | TGTGCCAGTAGTTCTGGGGGAGGGCAGATTGAGCAGTTCTTC | TRBD2 | - | TRBJ2-1 | TRBV19
CASSLGGSGNTIYF | TGTGCCAGCAGCCTCGGGGGGTCTGGAAACACCATATATTTT | - | - | TRBJ1-3 | TRBV7-8
CSVETAPGSNGYTF | TGCAGCGTTGAAACGGCGCCAGGGTCGAATGGCTACACCTTC | - | once | TRBJ1-2 | TRBV29-1
CATSREAGDWGNEQFF | TGTGCCACCAGCAGAGAAGCGGGAGATTGGGGGAATGAGCAGTTCTTC | TRBD2 | - | TRBJ2-1 | TRBV15
CASSPLSDRDEKLFF | TGTGCCAGCTCACCACTCTCGGACAGGGATGAAAAACTGTTTTTT | TRBD1 | - | TRBJ1-4 | TRBV18
CASSIGAGAAETQYF | TGTGCCAGTAGTATAGGGGCAGGGGCGGCAGAGACCCAGTACTTC | - | - | TRBJ2-5 | TRBV19
CASTLGGYTEAFF | TGTGCCAGCACATTAGGAGGGTACACTGAAGCTTTCTTT | - | - | TRBJ1-1 | TRBV9
CASSPSGSGYLRANEQFF | TGTGCCAGCTCACCCTCCGGAAGCGGTTATCTTAGAGCCAATGAGCAGTTCTTC | - | once | TRBJ2-1 | TRBV18
CASSPTPRSTDTQYF | TGTGCCAGCAGTCCTACACCTAGATCCACAGATACGCAGTATTTT | - | - | TRBJ2-3 | TRBV27
CASRGATNEKLFF | TGTGCCAGCAGGGGGGCGACTAATGAAAAACTGTTTTTT | - | - | TRBJ1-4 | TRBV28
CASSDLLGVTSYNEQFF | TGTGCCAGCAGTGACCTCCTCGGGGTAACCTCCTACAATGAGCAGTTCTTC | - | - | TRBJ2-1 | TRBV6-4
CASSQDSSRVKYF | TGTGCCAGCAGCCAAGACTCATCTCGGGTAAAGTACTTC | - | - | TRBJ2-7 | TRBV3-1/TRBV3-2
CASSRTGQGGEKLFF | TGCGCCAGCAGCAGGACAGGGCAGGGTGGTGAAAAACTGTTTTTT | TRBD1 | - | TRBJ1-4 | TRBV5-1
CASELGTGIGYTF | TGTGCCAGCGAATTAGGGACAGGGATTGGCTACACCTTC | TRBD1 | few | TRBJ1-2 | TRBV2
CASSASGADTDTQYF | TGCGCCAGCAGCGCGAGCGGAGCGGACACAGATACGCAGTATTTT | - | - | TRBJ2-3 | TRBV4-3
CASSLRVVMNTEAFF | TGTGCCAGCAGTCTTCGGGTAGTTATGAACACTGAAGCTTTCTTT | - | - | TRBJ1-1 | TRBV2
CASSVGLAGVSYEQYF | TGTGCCAGCAGCGTAGGCCTAGCGGGGGTCTCCTACGAGCAGTACTTC | TRBD2 | - | TRBJ2-7 | TRBV9
CASILPGLAGMDTQYF | TGTGCCAGCATTCTCCCTGGACTAGCGGGGATGGATACGCAGTATTTT | TRBD2 | - | TRBJ2-3 | TRBV2
CASSEGTGGGNTIYF | TGTGCCAGCAGTGAAGGGACAGGGGGCGGAAACACCATATATTTT | TRBD1 | - | TRBJ1-3 | TRBV6-1
CASSIGLFAEAFF | TGTGCCAGTAGTATCGGACTGTTCGCTGAAGCTTTCTTT | - | few | TRBJ1-1 | TRBV19
CAISESSREDTEAFF | TGTGCCATCAGTGAGTCGTCCAGGGAGGACACTGAAGCTTTCTTT | - | - | TRBJ1-1 | TRBV10-3
CASSLRGSYGYTF | TGTGCCAGCAGTCTCAGGGGATCCTATGGCTACACCTTC | - | - | TRBJ1-2 | TRBV12-3/TRBV12-4
CATSDSDRGFTGELFF | TGTGCCACCAGTGACTCGGACAGGGGCTTCACCGGGGAGCTGTTTTTT | TRBD1 | once | TRBJ2-2 | TRBV24-1
CSASMGHSNQPQHF | TGCAGTGCTAGTATGGGGCATAGCAATCAGCCCCAGCATTTT | - | - | TRBJ1-5 | TRBV20-1
CASSLDGDRGQDGYTF | TGTGCCAGCAGCTTAGATGGGGACAGGGGGCAAGATGGCTACACCTTC | TRBD1 | - | TRBJ1-2 | TRBV7-2
CASSLDRRNTIYF | TGTGCCAGCAGTTTAGACAGAAGAAACACCATATATTTT | - | - | TRBJ1-3 | TRBV12-3/TRBV12-4
CASSPSYGYTF | TGTGCCAGCAGCCCTTCTTATGGCTACACCTTC | - | - | TRBJ1-2 | TRBV7-9
CASSQDPGSDTEAFF | TGTGCCAGCAGCCAAGATCCAGGGTCGGACACTGAAGCTTTCTTT | - | - | TRBJ1-1 | TRBV4-2
CASSYLAGLSYNEQFF | TGTGCCAGCAGCTACCTAGCGGGCCTCTCCTACAATGAGCAGTTCTTC | TRBD2 | - | TRBJ2-1 | TRBV11-2
CASSAGTGGAEQYF | TGTGCCAGCAGTGCCGGGACAGGGGGCGCGGAGCAGTACTTC | TRBD1 | - | TRBJ2-7 | TRBV7-3
CASGGGSSYEQYF | TGTGCCTCGGGGGGCGGGAGCTCCTACGAGCAGTACTTC | - | - | TRBJ2-7 | TRBV27
CASSSQQYF | TGTGCCAGCAGCAGCCAGCAGTACTTC | - | once | TRBJ2-7 | TRBV5-8
CASSFTQGGGELFF | TGTGCCAGCAGCTTCACTCAGGGGGGCGGGGAGCTGTTTTTT | - | - | TRBJ2-2 | TRBV7-7
CASSDPRGEQYF | TGTGCCAGCAGTGACCCTAGAGGCGAGCAGTACTTC | - | - | TRBJ2-7 | TRBV2
CASSRLGTSTDTQYF | TGTGCCAGCAGTAGACTAGGGACTAGCACAGATACGCAGTATTTT | - | - | TRBJ2-3 | TRBV5-8
CASSQVRRESGPGELFF | TGCGCCAGCAGCCAAGTTAGGCGGGAATCGGGACCCGGGGAGCTGTTTTTT | - | - | TRBJ2-2 | TRBV4-3
CAISVTGEPPDTQYF | TGTGCCATCAGTGTGACGGGGGAGCCTCCAGATACGCAGTATTTT | - | - | TRBJ2-3 | TRBV10-3
CASSPDRGNNGYTF | TGTGCCAGCAGCCCGGACAGGGGGAATAATGGCTACACCTTC | TRBD1 | - | TRBJ1-2 | TRBV5-4
CASSQDTGAQYTGELFF | TGCGCCAGCAGCCAAGATACAGGGGCGCAGTACACCGGGGAGCTGTTTTTT | TRBD1 | - | TRBJ2-2 | TRBV4-1
CASSQDRGLHGELFF | TGCGCCAGCAGCCAGGACAGGGGGCTTCACGGGGAGCTGTTTTTT | TRBD1 | - | TRBJ2-2 | TRBV4-1
CASSLITELETEAFF | TGTGCCAGCAGCTTGATTACCGAATTAGAGACTGAAGCTTTCTTT | - | - | TRBJ1-1 | TRBV5-4
CASSQDFQETQYF | TGTGCCAGCAGTCAGGACTTCCAAGAGACCCAGTACTTC | - | - | TRBJ2-5 | TRBV6-5
CASSPGLAGPYEQYF | TGTGCCAGCAGCCCGGGACTAGCGGGGCCCTACGAGCAGTACTTC | TRBD2 | - | TRBJ2-7 | TRBV3-1/TRBV3-2
CASSYSKRTGAYYGYTF | TGTGCCAGCAGTTACTCGAAACGGACAGGGGCTTACTATGGCTACACCTTC | TRBD1 | - | TRBJ1-2 | TRBV6-2/TRBV6-3
CASSVGLGVGNEQFF | TGTGCCAGCAGCGTTGGACTAGGTGTGGGCAATGAGCAGTTCTTC | TRBD2 | - | TRBJ2-1 | TRBV9